This T cell receptor beta chain comes out of a study of T-cell reconstitution after alpha-beta-depleted transplantation in children (dated by TCRdb to the mid-2010s). For the wider study: Using TCR repertoire profiling, the study quantitatively followed how T-cell immune reconstitution unfolded in children after TCRalphabeta/CD19-depleted allogeneic hematopoietic cell transplantation. What the work shows at the level of the full study, not this receptor alone: In some patients, the high TCRbeta diversity seen at day 60 was put down to recipient T cells and intrathymic progenitors that had survived conditioning. Hyperexpanded clone frequencies declined over subsequent months; after one year, T-cell counts and TCRbeta diversity were mostly attributed to newly produced T cells. Apparently early alphabetaT-cell count recovery about two months after transplant reportedly relied on only several hundred rapidly expanded clones derived from non-depleted graft cells.

The V end gives up 0 bases and the J end 4 bases, leaving 2 bases in the junction not matched to a gene. The germline V gene (reference sequence) yields LGHDT for CDR1 and YNNKEL for CDR2. Its CDR3 holds 15 amino acids, cysteine through phenylalanine. The entry retains the CDR3 DNA only, 45 bases that are in frame from base 1. The intended sense of this specimen's treatment or condition label: allogeneic hematopoietic cell transplantation with graft depleted of TCRalphabeta T cells and CD19 B cells. Transplant recipients were children who received TCRalphabeta/CD19-depleted allogeneic hematopoietic cell grafts. With respect to this clonotype: Its cognate antigen has yet to be identified. No much larger clone exists at a distance of one base, and base qualities are not known.

Libraries were prepared through PCR. Sequencing instrument: Illumina HiSeq 2500. Molecular barcoding was employed in the preparation of TCR libraries, with unique molecular identifiers being used to normalize TCRbeta repertoire quantification. The public reads were reprocessed in TCRdb via fastp at Q25 and MiXCR, keeping in-frame beta chains. Identical CDR3 proteins give one entry, which carries the most common genes and DNA. The sample yields about 70,000 distinct CDR3 sequences; 9.5% to 13% were counted once. The biggest ten clones account for approximately 13% of the sample. The sequence derives from a boy aged 5-17 years with acute myeloid leukemia, due to receive a stem cell transplant. The sequence links TRBV3-1 to TRBJ2-1, with 8 bases aligning to TRBD2. This sample comprised PBMCs, obtained before TCRalphabeta/CD19-depleted stem cell transplant. CDR3 protein: CASSQETSAYNEQFF. The nucleotide sequence is given as TGTGCCAGCAGCCAAGAGACTAGCGCGTACAATGAGCAGTTCTTC.